These 20 T cell receptor beta chains originate from one sample sequenced in a study of brain metastases from non-small cell lung cancer (dated by TCRdb to between 2018 and 2021). Receptor libraries were prepared by the immunoSEQ multiplex PCR assay. Here the immuneACCESS table is served through TCRdb, limited to in-frame sequences with V and J called. Missing clones are a known gap in these copies; in checked studies unresolved V genes cover under half, and the rest lacks a known reason. A total of 15,000 or so clones appear in this sample, over 75% of them only once. Jointly, the top ten make up 7.5% to 8% of the sample. The sequenced sample was primary lung tumor tissue. According to the study, the label for this sample's cell subset or site signals: primary lung tumor paired with brain metastasis. The receptors derive from a donor over 35 with non-small cell lung cancer.

The V gene is TRBV6-5, the J gene TRBJ2-7, with TRBD1 as a possible D gene (5 bases). The CDR3 sequence is 15 residues long. Germline CDR1 reads MNHEY; CDR2 reads SVGAGI. Trimming left V 6 bases short and J 3 bases short, with 18 bases between. This chain's CDR3 is CASRPATVINYEQYF. CDR3 bases: TGTGCCAGCAGACCAGCGACAGTGATTAACTACGAGCAGTACTTC.

This chain links TRBV5-1 with TRBJ2-1; D is uncertain. Germline loops: CDR1 SGHRS, CDR2 YFSETQ. The CDR3 runs 17 residues. Trimming removed 0 bases at V and 2 bases at J, with 15 bases between. The CDR3 reads CASSLEQTRPPYNEQFF. The DNA for the CDR3 is TGCGCCAGCAGCTTGGAGCAGACCCGACCCCCCTACAATGAGCAGTTCTTC.

DNA for the CDR3: TGTGCCAGCAGTAAGAGACAGGATCTCAATGAGCAGTTCTTC. Its protein product is CASSKRQDLNEQFF. This chain connects TRBV2 to TRBJ2-1, with D possibly TRBD1 on 6 matching bases. The CDR3 consists of 14 residues. In germline, CDR1 is SNHLY, CDR2 FYNNEI. Trimming stripped 5 bases from V and 6 bases from J, with 14 bases between. The whole variable domain, remainder taken from reference TRBV2 and TRBJ2-1, is EPEVTQTPSHQVTQMGQEVILRCVPISNHLYFYWYRQILGQKVEFLVSFYNNEISEKSEIFDDQFSVERPDGSNFTLKIRSTKLEDSAMYFCASSKRQDLNEQFFGPGTRLTVL.

V and J are TRBV30 and TRBJ1-2; 9 nucleotides line up with TRBD1. V trimming: 2 bases; J trimming: 5 bases; junction bases outside the gene matches: 9. This CDR3 is built from 15 residues. Per germline, CDR1 GTSNPN and CDR2 SVGIG (reference sequence). CDR3 DNA sequence: TGTGCCTGGAGTAGGCTGACAGGGGGGGTTTATGGCTACACCTTC. It translates to CAWSRLTGGVYGYTF.

V gene TRBV27 combines with J gene TRBJ2-7; 7 nucleotides align to TRBD1. With V trimmed by 5 bases and J by 0 bases, 10 bases remained unmatched. Per germline, CDR1 MNHEY and CDR2 SMNVEV (reference sequence). The CDR3 runs to 16 residues. CDR3 region: CASSTLLRGSSYEQYF. As DNA, the CDR3 is TGTGCCAGCAGTACCCTCCTCAGGGGGAGCTCCTACGAGCAGTACTTC.

This clone was observed a handful of times. The rearrangement uses TRBV19 and TRBJ1-1; the D gene is possibly TRBD1 (5 bases). CDR3 length: 16 amino acids. Germline loops: CDR1 LNHDA, CDR2 SQIVND (reference sequence). Trimming left V 1 base short and J 1 base short, with 13 bases between. The DNA of the CDR3 is TGTGCCAGTAGTATAGTGGCAGGGAGGGCGAACACTGAAGCTTTCTTT. This codes for CASSIVAGRANTEAFF.

The genes are TRBV19 and TRBJ2-1; no definite D call. The CDR3 consists of 15 residues. Looked up from germline, CDR1 is LNHDA and CDR2 is SQIVND (reference sequence). Trimming cost V 5 bases and J 2 bases, with 13 bases left between them. The DNA of the CDR3 is TGTGCCAGTAGTGCCATTGGCGGTGCCTACAATGAGCAGTTCTTC. Translating it yields CASSAIGGAYNEQFF.

The chain joins TRBV4-3 to TRBJ2-3; D is unclear. Trimming took 0 bases from V and 8 from J, leaving 9 bases between them. The CDR3 consists of 13 residues. The germline V gene has CDR1 LGHNA and CDR2 YSLEER. Written as DNA, the CDR3 is TGCGCCAGCAGCCAAGATCCGTCCGGTACGCAGTATTTT. Residues: CASSQDPSGTQYF.

A note on this clone: This may be a read error, as it is one base from a much larger clone. Other DNA sequences in this sample translate to the same CDR3. CDR3 DNA sequence: TGTGCCAGCTCACCGCTTTCTTCGTCCGAGACCCAATACTTC. Translating gives CASSPLSSSETQYF. The chain combines TRBV18 with TRBJ2-5; no definite D call. The CDR3 spans 14 residues. The germline gives CDR1 KGHSH, CDR2 LQKENI.

The V call is TRBV6-6, the J call TRBJ1-4; D possibly corresponds to TRBD1 (6 bases). Germline CDR1 is MNHNY and CDR2 is SVGAGI (reference sequence). This CDR3 is 17 amino acids long. The V end was cut by 5 bases, the J end by 0 bases, with 16 bases between. CDR3 in DNA: TGTGCCAGCAGTCTCCAGCCTAACAGGGCAACTAATGAAAAACTGTTTTTT. Translating gives CASSLQPNRATNEKLFF.

In this sample, this clone turned up a few times. The V and J genes are TRBV7-2 and TRBJ1-6, with D uncertain. The CDR3 is made up of 14 amino acids. Per germline, CDR1 SGHTA and CDR2 FQGNSA. V lost 5 bases, J lost 7 bases, and 12 bases lay in between. The CDR3 loop is CASSPALGNSPLHF. DNA of the CDR3: TGTGCCAGCAGCCCGGCCTTGGGGAATTCACCCCTCCACTTT.

V and J are TRBV30 and TRBJ1-5; a possible D gene is TRBD1 (5 bases). CDR1 and CDR2 from the germline V gene are GTSNPN and SVGIG (reference sequence). Trimming removed 1 base from V and 7 bases from J, with 14 bases in between. This CDR3 has 14 residues. The CDR3 coding sequence is TGTGCCTGGAGTGGAGGCAGGGCGGGCCAGCCCCAGCATTTT. Translated: CAWSGGRAGQPQHF.

This chain connects TRBV4-3 to TRBJ1-5; a weak D match, TRBD1 (6 bases). The germline V gene encodes CDR1 LGHNA and CDR2 YSLEER. The CDR3 is made up of 15 amino acids. The V gene lost 5 bases and the J gene lost 8 bases, with 19 bases spanning the gap. In DNA form, the CDR3 reads TGCGCCAGCAGCAAGGGGGGGCAGTCGAAGGAGCCCCAGCATTTT. It codes for CASSKGGQSKEPQHF.

The chain uses TRBV4-1 and TRBJ2-2, with 8 bases that match TRBD1. Trimming at V came to 7 bases and at J to 4 bases, leaving 8 bases not matched to a gene. Germline CDR1 reads MGHRA; CDR2 reads YSYEKL. CDR3 size: 15 residues. The CDR3 coding sequence is TGCGCCAGCACCGCCAGGGGGCAGGGCACCGGGGAGCTGTTTTTT. This encodes CASTARGQGTGELFF.

This clone was recorded only once. The CDR3 sequence is CASSTQTGNTEAFF. Here the CDR3 DNA reads TGTGCCAGTAGTACCCAGACAGGGAACACTGAAGCTTTCTTT. The rearrangement uses TRBV19 and TRBJ1-1, with D possibly matching TRBD1 (6 bases). The V end lost 4 bases, the J end lost 1 base, and 10 bases lay between the germline ends. CDR1 and CDR2 from the germline V gene are LNHDA and SQIVND (reference sequence). CDR3 length: 14 residues.

DNA of the CDR3: TGTGCCAGCATTCTACGGGTGGGGTCGAATGAGCAGTTCTTC. Its translation: CASILRVGSNEQFF. V usage is TRBV6-5 and J usage is TRBJ2-1; D is uncertain. Germline V CDR1 and CDR2: MNHEY, SVGAGI. The CDR3 has 14 amino acids. Trimming shortened V by 7 bases and J by 7 bases, and 17 bases separated the two germline ends.

A few counts support this clone. This chain links TRBV6-5 with TRBJ1-6; 9 bases are a match to TRBD1. The V and J ends lost 4 bases and 9 bases, in that order; junction bases with no gene match: 10. CDR3 size: 16 residues. The germline CDR1 and CDR2 sequences are MNHEY and SVGAGI. CDR3 sequence: CASSWSTGGGGSPLHF. The CDR3 region has the DNA TGTGCCAGCAGTTGGTCGACAGGGGGTGGCGGTTCACCCCTCCACTTT.

With regard to this clone: A much larger clone differs from this one at a single base, so this may be a read error. The V and J genes are TRBV4-1 and TRBJ2-2, with TRBD2 matching over 12 bases. CDR3 length: 16 amino acids. Germline V gene lookup returns CDR1 MGHRA and CDR2 YSYEKL. V was clipped by 7 bases and J by 8 bases; unmatched bases: 11. CDR3 coding DNA: TGCGCCAGCAACCTTTCGGGACTAGCGGGTATAGGGGAGCTGTTTTTT. Translating gives CASNLSGLAGIGELFF.

The gene calls are TRBV30 and TRBJ2-3; weak D call: TRBD2 (6 bases). V shed 0 bases and J shed 1 base, with 14 bases lying between them. From germline, CDR1 is GTSNPN and CDR2 SVGIG (reference sequence). This CDR3 contains 16 residues. The CDR3, as DNA: TGTGCCTGGAGTGTTCGTGTCAGGGAGGGCACAGATACGCAGTATTTT. It is translated as CAWSVRVREGTDTQYF. The full variable domain, rest sourced from reference TRBV30 and TRBJ2-3, is SQTIHQWPATLVQPVGSPLSLECTVEGTSNPNLYWYRQAAGRGLQLLFYSVGIGQISSEVPQNLSASRPQDRQFILSSKKLLLSDSGFYLCAWSVRVREGTDTQYFGPGTRLTVL.

V is TRBV18 and J is TRBJ1-3, with 7 bases aligning to TRBD1. This CDR3 is built from 15 residues. Germline V gene data show CDR1 as KGHSH and CDR2 as LQKENI. Losses at the gene ends were 0 bases for V and 9 bases for J; bases not matched to a gene: 8. The CDR3 sequence: CASSPPWGDRVTIYF. Written as DNA, the CDR3 is TGTGCCAGCTCACCACCCTGGGGGGACAGAGTCACCATATATTTT.